Each of the 17 T cell receptor beta chains below was sequenced from the same sample in a study of blood T cell repertoires in COVID-19. The data were produced by immunoSEQ multiplex PCR, yet TCRdb's version contains in-frame clones alone and is incomplete. The data hold roughly 390,000 clones, with 85% observed a single time. The sample taken for sequencing was peripheral blood. The receptors shown here come from a woman under 30 with acute or convalescent COVID-19.

This chain uses TRBV6-5 with TRBJ2-7, with 9 bases matching TRBD1. The CDR3 totals 15 residues. V lost 6 bases and J lost 1; bases outside the gene matches: 7. CDR1 is MNHEY and CDR2 is SVGAGI in the germline V gene. The CDR3 loop is CASSLDRGKSYEQYF. In nucleotides, the CDR3 is TGTGCCAGCAGCCTGGACAGGGGAAAGTCCTACGAGCAGTACTTC.

The chain links TRBV2 to TRBJ1-4, with TRBD1 identical over 8 bases. The CDR3 sequence is 15 residues long. CDR1 and CDR2 from the germline V gene are SNHLY and FYNNEI. The V gene end was trimmed by 2 bases and the J gene end by 7 bases; junction bases not matched to a gene: 6. The chain's CDR3 is CASSESRGLGEKLFF. As DNA, the CDR3 is TGTGCCAGCAGTGAAAGCAGGGGGCTCGGTGAAAAACTGTTTTTT.

This clone was recorded a few times. The same CDR3 arises from other DNA sequences in this sample as well. This sequence joins TRBV7-8 and TRBJ1-2; 8 bases are shared with TRBD1. Germline V gene data show CDR1 as SGHVS and CDR2 as FQNEAQ. This CDR3 comprises 13 residues. Trimming removed 5 bases from V and 4 bases from J; junction bases left unmatched: 3. DNA of the CDR3: TGTGCCAGCAGCCCAGGGGGCGGCTATGGCTACACCTTC. This codes for CASSPGGGYGYTF.

The V call is TRBV6-5, the J call TRBJ1-2; a possible D gene is TRBD1 (6 bases). Germline V gives CDR1 MNHEY, CDR2 SVGAGI. The CDR3 is 11 residues long. Trimming took off 5 bases at V and 7 bases at J, with 8 bases between the two ends. The CDR3 DNA reads TGTGCCAGCAGTACAGGGCTTGGCTACACCTTC. Its translation: CASSTGLGYTF.

The genes are TRBV3-1 (or the pseudogene TRBV3-2) and TRBJ2-1; tentatively, D is TRBD1 (6 bases). Trimming removed 3 bases from V and 9 bases from J, with 9 bases in between. The CDR3 consists of 12 residues. Germline V gene data show CDR1 as LGHDT and CDR2 as YNNKEL (reference sequence). The CDR3 loop is CASSHRGAEQFF. DNA of the CDR3: TGTGCCAGCAGCCACAGGGGAGCTGAGCAGTTCTTC.

The chain combines TRBV28 with TRBJ1-2, with D tentatively TRBD1 (6 bases). CDR3 length equals 14 residues. CDR1 and CDR2 from the germline V gene are MDHEN and SYDVKM. Trimming left V 2 bases short and J 4 bases short, with 11 bases between. CDR3 nucleotides: TGTGCCAGCAGTTTAGGTCGGACAGTCTATGGCTACACCTTC. Its protein product is CASSLGRTVYGYTF.

The chain links TRBV6-5 to TRBJ2-5; tentative D call: TRBD2 (6 bases). The germline V gene encodes CDR1 MNHEY and CDR2 SVGAGI. Deletions cut 8 bases from V and 5 bases from J, with 15 bases between. The CDR3 length is 13 residues. The CDR3 here is CASVKGGSETQYF. DNA for the CDR3: TGTGCCAGCGTAAAGGGAGGAAGTGAGACCCAGTACTTC.

This clone appeared a few times. The J gene is TRBJ1-4, the V gene TRBV28; D is perhaps TRBD1 (5 bases). The CDR3 contains 17 residues. V lost 2 bases and J lost 0, with 13 bases in between. The V gene's germline CDR1 is MDHEN and CDR2 SYDVKM. This CDR3 reads CASSLPGLFATNEKLFF. The CDR3 nucleotides read TGTGCCAGCAGTTTACCGGGACTTTTTGCAACTAATGAAAAACTGTTTTTT. The full variable domain, in which reference TRBV28 and TRBJ1-4 provide the parts outside the CDR3, is DVKVTQSSRYLVKRTGEKVFLECVQDMDHENMFWYRQDPGLGLRLIYFSYDVKMKEKGDIPEGYSVSREKKERFSLILESASTNQTSMYLCASSLPGLFATNEKLFFGSGTQLSVL.

The chain joins TRBV19 to TRBJ1-5; D may be TRBD1 (6 bases). The germline gives CDR1 LNHDA, CDR2 SQIVND (reference sequence). There are 15 residues in the CDR3. V shed 4 bases and J shed 2 bases, with 12 bases lying between them. In DNA, the CDR3 is TGTGCCAGTAGTACACACAGGGATGGCAATCAGCCCCAGCATTTT. Protein product: CASSTHRDGNQPQHF. Supplemented by reference TRBV19 and TRBJ1-5, the full variable domain reads DGGITQSPKYLFRKEGQNVTLSCEQNLNHDAMYWYRQDPGQGLRLIYYSQIVNDFQKGDIAEGYSVSREKKESFPLTVTSAQKNPTAFYLCASSTHRDGNQPQHFGDGTRLSIL.

This clone was detected only a few times. The chain uses TRBV19 and TRBJ1-1; TRBD1 is a possible D gene (5 bases). The CDR3 runs 15 residues. The germline V and J ends were trimmed by 5 bases and 5 bases, with 18 bases remaining between them. Germline CDR1 is LNHDA and CDR2 is SQIVND (reference sequence). Written as DNA, the CDR3 is TGTGCCAGTAGTGTCGATTCCAGGGCGGCGACTGAAGCTTTCTTT. Its protein is CASSVDSRAATEAFF.

This chain links TRBV2 with TRBJ2-1, with D perhaps TRBD1 (5 bases). V was pared by 5 bases and J by 6 bases, with 11 bases between. The CDR3 consists of 13 residues. Germline lookup yields CDR1 SNHLY and CDR2 FYNNEI. CDR3 sequence: CASSPQGGNEQFF. Here the CDR3 DNA reads TGTGCCAGCAGTCCCCAGGGCGGCAATGAGCAGTTCTTC.

V and J are TRBV14 and TRBJ1-1; 9 bases fit TRBD1. This CDR3 has 12 residues. Germline V gene sequence: CDR1 SGHDN, CDR2 FVKESK. Losses at the gene ends were 4 bases for V and 13 bases for J; bases not matched to a gene: 7. The CDR3: CASSPGDRESFF. As DNA, the CDR3 is TGTGCCAGCAGCCCCGGGGACAGGGAGAGTTTCTTT.

This chain connects TRBV27 to TRBJ2-4; D gene uncertain. CDR1 and CDR2 from the germline V gene are MNHEY and SMNVEV (reference sequence). Trimming removed 4 bases at V and 6 bases at J, with 13 bases between. The CDR3 consists of 14 residues. The CDR3 sequence is CASSYQALRNIQYF. The DNA of the CDR3 is TGTGCCAGCAGTTACCAGGCCCTGAGAAACATTCAGTACTTC.

CDR3 in amino acids: CASSHLRRGNTEAFF. As DNA, the CDR3 is TGTGCCAGCAGCCATCTCAGGCGGGGGAACACTGAAGCTTTCTTT. The genes are TRBV3-1 (or the pseudogene TRBV3-2) and TRBJ1-1; the D is unclear. The V and J ends lost 3 bases and 1 base respectively, with 12 bases between them. The CDR3 extends over 15 amino acids. Germline CDR1 reads LGHDT; CDR2 reads YNNKEL (reference sequence).

The chain carries TRBV6-5 and TRBJ1-3, with D possibly matching TRBD1 (5 bases). This CDR3 is 14 amino acids long. V lost 6 bases and J 1 base, leaving 10 bases between the germline ends. Germline CDR1 is MNHEY and CDR2 is SVGAGI. The CDR3 region has the DNA TGTGCCAGCAGGAAAAGGGGTTCTGGAAACACCATATATTTT. It encodes CASRKRGSGNTIYF.

This clone was detected only a few times. V and J are TRBV9 and TRBJ2-1, with D maybe TRBD1 (6 bases). The V gene's germline CDR1 is SGDLS and CDR2 YYNGEE. This CDR3 is built from 15 residues. Trimming removed 4 bases at V and 8 bases at J, with 19 bases between. The CDR3 DNA sequence: TGTGCCAGCAGCCCTAGTGGGACACCTATTGATGAGCAGTTCTTC. This codes for CASSPSGTPIDEQFF.

V gene TRBV4-1 combines with J gene TRBJ2-4; 10 positions agree with TRBD1. The CDR3 consists of 17 residues. Trimming cost V 2 bases and J 8 bases; bases outside gene matches: 12. Germline V lookup: CDR1 MGHRA, CDR2 YSYEKL. The DNA for the CDR3 is TGCGCCAGCAGCCAAATTAACGGGGGACAGGGGAGGGACATTCAGTACTTC. This sequence encodes CASSQINGGQGRDIQYF.